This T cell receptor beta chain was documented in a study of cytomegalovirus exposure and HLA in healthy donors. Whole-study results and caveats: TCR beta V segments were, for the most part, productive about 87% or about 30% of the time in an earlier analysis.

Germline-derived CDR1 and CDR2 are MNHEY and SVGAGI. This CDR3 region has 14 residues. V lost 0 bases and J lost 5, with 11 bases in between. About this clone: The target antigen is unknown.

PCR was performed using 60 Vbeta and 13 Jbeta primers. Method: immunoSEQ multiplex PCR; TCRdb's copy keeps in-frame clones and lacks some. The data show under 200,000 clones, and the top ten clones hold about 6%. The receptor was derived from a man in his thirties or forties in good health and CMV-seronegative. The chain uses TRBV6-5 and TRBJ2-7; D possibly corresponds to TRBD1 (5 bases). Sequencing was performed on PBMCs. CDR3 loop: CASSYSGRADEQYF. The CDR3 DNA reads TGTGCCAGCAGTTACTCAGGCAGGGCCGACGAGCAGTACTTC.